This T cell receptor (beta chain) is drawn from a study of cytomegalovirus exposure and HLA in healthy donors. Findings and limits, study-wide: Whilst most TCR sequences proved rare, a subset of public TCRs occurred across many donors. Later genetic work tied a missense DCLRE1C variant to beta-chain V and J trimming.

The PCR contained 60 Vbeta and 13 Jbeta primers. Sequencing used immunoSEQ multiplex PCR; TCRdb keeps in-frame clones, though not all of them. Its listing shows some 51,000 clones. About this clone: Its antigen remains unidentified.

CDR1 is LNHDA, CDR2 SQIVND, per germline (reference sequence). Between the trimmed V and J ends, which lost 5 bases and 4 bases, there was a span of 17 bases. This CDR3 has 16 residues. The sequence was collected from a man aged 35 to 55 in good health and CMV-seropositive. V and J are TRBV19 and TRBJ2-2, with D possibly TRBD2 on 6 matching bases. Specimen: PBMCs. CDR3 in DNA: TGTGCCAGTAGTTTATTGGGGGGTCGTTTCACCGGGGAGCTGTTTTTT. It encodes CASSLLGGRFTGELFF.